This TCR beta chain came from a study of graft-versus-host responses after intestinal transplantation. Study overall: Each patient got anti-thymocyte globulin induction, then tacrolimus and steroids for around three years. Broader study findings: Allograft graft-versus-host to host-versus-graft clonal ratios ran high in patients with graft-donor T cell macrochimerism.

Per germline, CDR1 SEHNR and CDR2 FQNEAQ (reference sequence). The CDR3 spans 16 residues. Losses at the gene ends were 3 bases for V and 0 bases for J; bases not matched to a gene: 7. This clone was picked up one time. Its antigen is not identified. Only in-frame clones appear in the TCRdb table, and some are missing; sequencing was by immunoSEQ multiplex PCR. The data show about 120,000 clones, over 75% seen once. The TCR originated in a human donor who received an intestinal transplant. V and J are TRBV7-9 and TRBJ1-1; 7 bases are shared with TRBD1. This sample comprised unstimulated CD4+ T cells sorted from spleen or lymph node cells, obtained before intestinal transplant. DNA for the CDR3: TGTGCCAGCAGCTTTAGAACGGGACAGATGAACACTGAAGCTTTCTTT. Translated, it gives CASSFRTGQMNTEAFF. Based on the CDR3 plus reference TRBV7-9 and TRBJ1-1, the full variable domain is DTGVSQNPRHKITKRGQNVTFRCDPISEHNRLYWYRQTLGQGPEFLTYFQNEAQLEKSRLLSDRFSAERPKGSFSTLEIQRTEQGDSAMYLCASSFRTGQMNTEAFFGQGTRLTVV.